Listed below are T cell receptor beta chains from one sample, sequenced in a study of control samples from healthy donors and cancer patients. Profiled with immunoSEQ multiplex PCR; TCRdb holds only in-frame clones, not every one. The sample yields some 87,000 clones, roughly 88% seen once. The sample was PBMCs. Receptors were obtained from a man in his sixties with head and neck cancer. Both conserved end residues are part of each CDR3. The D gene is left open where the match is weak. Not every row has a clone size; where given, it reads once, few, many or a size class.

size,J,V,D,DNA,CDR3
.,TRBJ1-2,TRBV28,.,TGTGCCAGCAGTTTGATGGACTATGGCTACACCTTC,CASSLMDYGYTF
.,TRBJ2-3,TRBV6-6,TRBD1,TGTGCCAGCAGCCAGAGGGACAGCCCTAGCACAGATACGCAGTATTTT,CASSQRDSPSTDTQYF
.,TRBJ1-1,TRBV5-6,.,TGTGCCAGCAGCTTCGGCGCGGAAGCTTTCTTT,CASSFGAEAFF
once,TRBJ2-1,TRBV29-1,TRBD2,TGCAGCGGCAGACAGCCGGGAGGGTGGTCAAATGAGCAGTTCTTC,CSGRQPGGWSNEQFF
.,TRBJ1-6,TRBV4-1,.,TGCGCCAGCAGCCAAGGGAGCTCCTATAATTCACCCCTCCACTTT,CASSQGSSYNSPLHF
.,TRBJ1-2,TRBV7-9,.,TGTGCCAGCAGCTTAGATCTAGACTATGGCTACACCTTC,CASSLDLDYGYTF
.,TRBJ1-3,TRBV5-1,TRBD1,TGCGCCAGCAGCGAAGGGACAGCTGGAAACACCATATATTTT,CASSEGTAGNTIYF
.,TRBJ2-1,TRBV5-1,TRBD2,TGCGCCAGCAGCCTACAACTAGCGGCCAGCTGGAATGAGCAGTTCTTC,CASSLQLAASWNEQFF
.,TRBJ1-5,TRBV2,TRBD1,TGTGCCAGCAGTGCTGACAGGGATCAGCCCCAGCATTTT,CASSADRDQPQHF
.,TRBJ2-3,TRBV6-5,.,TGTGCCAGCAGAATTAGCGGAACAGATACGCAGTATTTT,CASRISGTDTQYF
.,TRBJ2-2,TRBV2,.,TGTGCCAGCAGTGGTGAGCGGAACGGGGAGCTGTTTTTT,CASSGERNGELFF
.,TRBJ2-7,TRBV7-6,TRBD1,TGTGCCAGCACCCCGGGACAGGCCGAGCAGTACTTC,CASTPGQAEQYF
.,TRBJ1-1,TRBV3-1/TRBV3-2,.,TGTGCCAGCAGCCATATTCTCTCGAACACTGAAGCTTTCTTT,CASSHILSNTEAFF
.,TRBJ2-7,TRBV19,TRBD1,TGTGCCAGTAGTGCCCTAGAAGCAGGGGGCTACGAGCAGTACTTC,CASSALEAGGYEQYF
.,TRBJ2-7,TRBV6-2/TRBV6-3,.,TGTGCCAGCAGTTACTCTCAGGGTTCCTACGAGCAGTACTTC,CASSYSQGSYEQYF
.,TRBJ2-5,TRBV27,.,TGTGCCAGCAGTTTCAGGGGGGAAGAGACCCAGTACTTC,CASSFRGEETQYF
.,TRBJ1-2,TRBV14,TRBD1,TGTGCCAGCAGCCACGGACAGGGGAGAGGAGGCTACACCTTC,CASSHGQGRGGYTF
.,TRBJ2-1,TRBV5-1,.,TGCGCCAGCAGCCCACAAGGGGACAATGAGCAGTTCTTC,CASSPQGDNEQFF
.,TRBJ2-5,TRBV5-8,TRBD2,TGTGCCAGCAGCTTGGGGCTAGCGGGAGCATCGGGACAAGAGACCCAGTACTTC,CASSLGLAGASGQETQYF
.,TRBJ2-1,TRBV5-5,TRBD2,TGTGCCAGCAGCTTGGTGAGGCTAGCGGGTAGCTATGAGCAGTTCTTC,CASSLVRLAGSYEQFF
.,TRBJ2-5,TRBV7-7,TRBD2,TGTGCCAGCAGCCCCGGGACTAGCGCGGATGAGACCCAGTACTTC,CASSPGTSADETQYF
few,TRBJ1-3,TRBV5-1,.,TGCGCCAGCAGCTTGGAAGGAAACACCATATATTTT,CASSLEGNTIYF
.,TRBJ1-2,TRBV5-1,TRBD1,TGCGCCAGCAGCTTGGTGGCAGGGGGTAACTATGGCTACACCTTC,CASSLVAGGNYGYTF
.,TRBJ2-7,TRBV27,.,TGTGCCAGCAGTTTAATGCCCGGCAGCCTGGAGCAGTACTTC,CASSLMPGSLEQYF
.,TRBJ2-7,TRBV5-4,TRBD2,TGTGCCAGCAGCTTGGCCGCAAGCGGGGGAACCTACGAGCAGTACTTC,CASSLAASGGTYEQYF
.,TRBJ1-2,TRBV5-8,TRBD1,TGTGCCAGCAGCTTGGAAGGACAGGGAGACTATGGCTACACCTTC,CASSLEGQGDYGYTF
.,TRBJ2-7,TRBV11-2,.,TGTGCCAGCAGTAGGGACGGCTACGAGCAGTACTTC,CASSRDGYEQYF
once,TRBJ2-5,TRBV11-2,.,TGTGCCAGCCGCCGGGGGCCGCAAGAGACCCAGTACTTC,CASRRGPQETQYF
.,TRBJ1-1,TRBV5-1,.,TGCGCCAGCAGACAGGGATCGAACACTGAAGCTTTCTTT,CASRQGSNTEAFF
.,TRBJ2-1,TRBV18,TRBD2,TGTGCCAGCTCACTAAGGACTAGCGGGGTCTACAATGAGCAGTTCTTC,CASSLRTSGVYNEQFF
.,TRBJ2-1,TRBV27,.,TGTGCCAGCAGCCACAGGGTTACGAATGAGCAGTTCTTC,CASSHRVTNEQFF
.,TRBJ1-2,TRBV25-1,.,TGTGCCAGCAGTGTAATCGACAAAGACTATGGCTACACCTTC,CASSVIDKDYGYTF
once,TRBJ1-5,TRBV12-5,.,TGTGCTAGTGCCCGCACCGATCAGCCCCAGCATTTT,CASARTDQPQHF
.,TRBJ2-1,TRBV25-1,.,TGTGCCAGCAGTACCCGGGACTGGAGGTACAATGAGCAGTTCTTC,CASSTRDWRYNEQFF
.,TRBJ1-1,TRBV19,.,TGTGCCAGTAGCATTCTGGAGACGGGGAACACTGAAGCTTTCTTT,CASSILETGNTEAFF